This entry is about one TCR beta chain. Its antigen is undetermined. Germline-derived CDR1 and CDR2 are SGHRS and YFSETQ. The length of the CDR3 is 18 residues. Generation of TCR beta cDNA was performed by 5'RACE template switching incorporating UMIs. TCRdb reanalyzed the 5' RACE reads and collapses them to one entry per CDR3 protein, without DNA. The table lists about 380,000 distinct CDR3 sequences. The data are from a study of T cells expressing NK-cell markers. Study-wide points: It is unclear if expanded NKG2C-expressing clones target HCMV antigens.

The source of this sequence is a man between 18 and 69 years old in good health. V gene TRBV5-1 combines with J gene TRBJ1-4; TCRdb's D gene call, TRBD1, goes unchecked for lack of DNA. Sequencing was carried out using blood T cells: a sorted CD56 or NKG2C T cell subset, CD4+ or CD8+ T cells, or bulk PBMC T cells (not recorded which). The chain's CDR3 is CASSFRPQGAGSNEKLFF.